Listed below are T cell receptor beta chains from one sample, sequenced in a study of human T cells and chemical hapten exposure. TCRdb passed the RACE reads through MiXCR, listing each CDR3 protein once. The repertoire has around 130,000 distinct CDR3 sequences, over 9.5% of them found once; the top ten carry around 1.4%. The sample was whole blood, taken in connection with sensitization to the hapten diphenylcyclopropenone (DPC). The receptors here all came from a woman aged 45-59 years with alopecia areata. Some clones in this sample may be carry-over from other donors' samples. Both conserved end residues are part of each CDR3. The D gene is left open where the match is weak. Size is omitted from some rows. Given values are once, few, many or a class for expanded clones.

V	J	size	D	CDR3	DNA
TRBV12-3/TRBV12-4	TRBJ2-1	NA	NA	CASSGGVGLAIYNEQFF	TGTGCCAGCAGTGGGGGTGTTGGGCTAGCGATCTACAATGAGCAGTTCTTC
TRBV29-1	TRBJ2-7	few	NA	CSVEKASSYEQYF	TGCAGCGTTGAGAAGGCTAGCTCCTACGAGCAGTACTTC
TRBV29-1	TRBJ2-1	few	NA	CSVEDEYNEQFF	TGCAGCGTTGAAGATGAGTACAATGAGCAGTTCTTC
TRBV29-1	TRBJ1-4	few	NA	CSVGTRGVDEKLFF	TGCAGCGTGGGAACGCGGGGGGTGGATGAAAAACTGTTTTTT
TRBV7-2	TRBJ2-5	many	NA	CASSRTAQETQYF	TGTGCCAGTAGTAGGACAGCTCAAGAGACCCAGTACTTC
TRBV6-4	TRBJ2-5	NA	TRBD1	CASSGFDRGLQETQYF	TGTGCCAGCAGTGGATTTGACAGGGGGCTTCAAGAGACCCAGTACTTC
TRBV28	TRBJ2-4	many	NA	CASSPPRGKNIQYF	TGTGCCAGCAGTCCCCCCAGAGGGAAAAACATTCAGTACTTC
TRBV7-9	TRBJ2-7	few	TRBD1	CASSLILAGGEYEQYF	TGTGCCAGCAGCTTAATTTTGGCAGGGGGCGAGTACGAGCAGTACTTC
TRBV24-1	TRBJ2-1	many	TRBD2	CATSDLASGSPYEQFF	TGTGCCACCAGTGATTTGGCTAGCGGGAGCCCCTATGAGCAGTTCTTC
TRBV7-2	TRBJ2-3	few	NA	CASSTRRGRGTDTQYF	TGTGCCAGCAGCACAAGAAGAGGGCGGGGAACAGATACGCAGTATTTT
TRBV30	TRBJ2-3	many	NA	CAWSPLPVDTQYF	TGTGCCTGGAGTCCTCTCCCAGTAGATACGCAGTATTTT
TRBV4-2	TRBJ1-5	few	TRBD1	CASSQDQGGGNQPQHF	TGTGCCAGCAGCCAAGATCAGGGGGGGGGCAATCAGCCCCAGCATTTT
TRBV6-2/TRBV6-3	TRBJ1-2	few	NA	CATRESYGYTF	TGTGCCACCAGGGAGAGTTATGGCTACACCTTC
TRBV11-2	TRBJ2-1	many	TRBD2	CASSFTSGSYNEQFF	TGTGCCAGCAGCTTCACTAGCGGGAGCTACAATGAGCAGTTCTTC
TRBV12-3/TRBV12-4	TRBJ2-3	NA	NA	CASTLIVVEKDTQYF	TGTGCCAGCACCTTGATAGTAGTCGAGAAAGATACGCAGTATTTT
TRBV28	TRBJ1-2	NA	NA	CASSFGNRNYGYTF	TGTGCCAGCAGTTTTGGGAACAGAAACTATGGCTACACCTTC
TRBV7-9	TRBJ2-1	few	NA	CASSSGRYEQFF	TGTGCCAGCAGCTCGGGGAGGTACGAGCAGTTCTTC
TRBV28	TRBJ2-7	many	NA	CASRHHYEQYF	TGTGCCAGCCGACACCACTACGAGCAGTACTTC
TRBV7-8	TRBJ2-1	few	NA	CASSASLISSYNEQFF	TGTGCCAGCAGCGCGAGTCTTATCAGCTCCTACAATGAGCAGTTCTTC
TRBV5-1	TRBJ2-7	many	TRBD1	CASTPGTGPREQYF	TGCGCCAGCACCCCCGGGACAGGGCCAAGGGAGCAGTACTTC
TRBV5-1	TRBJ2-7	many	NA	CASSRDGTAGEQYF	TGCGCCAGCAGCAGGGACGGGACAGCGGGCGAGCAGTACTTC
TRBV29-1	TRBJ1-5	NA	NA	CSVASGNQPQHF	TGCAGCGTTGCGAGCGGCAATCAGCCCCAGCATTTT
TRBV6-6	TRBJ1-5	NA	NA	CASSAPGRRFSQPQHF	TGTGCCAGCAGTGCCCCGGGACGCAGATTTAGTCAGCCCCAGCATTTT
TRBV27	TRBJ2-6	NA	TRBD1	CASGGQGVSGANVLTF	TGTGCCAGCGGGGGACAGGGGGTTTCTGGGGCCAACGTCCTGACTTTC
TRBV7-9	TRBJ2-5	NA	NA	CASSLGSLLRETQYF	TGTGCCAGCAGCTTAGGCAGTCTATTGAGGGAGACCCAGTACTTC
TRBV7-3	TRBJ2-1	few	TRBD2	CASSSNLLAGDNEQFF	TGTGCCAGCAGCTCCAACCTTCTAGCGGGCGACAATGAGCAGTTCTTC
TRBV20-1	TRBJ2-5	NA	NA	CSARGTASETQYF	TGCAGTGCTCGGGGGACAGCATCAGAGACCCAGTACTTC
TRBV11-2	TRBJ2-1	few	NA	CASSLPGLSDEQFF	TGTGCCAGCAGCTTACCCGGCCTTAGCGATGAGCAGTTCTTC
TRBV4-2	TRBJ2-2	NA	TRBD1	CASSLRTGINTGELFF	TGTGCCAGCAGCCTGCGGACAGGCATCAACACCGGGGAGCTGTTTTTT
TRBV19	TRBJ2-7	NA	TRBD1	CASRSQGVSYEQYF	TGTGCCAGTAGAAGCCAGGGGGTCTCCTACGAGCAGTACTTC
TRBV30	TRBJ1-2	NA	NA	CAWSVSGYEGYTF	TGTGCCTGGAGTGTATCGGGGTATGAGGGCTACACCTTC
TRBV6-5	TRBJ2-1	NA	TRBD2	CASSYSRAGLAHNEQFF	TGTGCCAGCAGTTACAGCAGAGCGGGACTAGCCCACAATGAGCAGTTCTTC
TRBV7-8	TRBJ2-7	NA	TRBD1	CASSSRGTGGNIYEQYF	TGTGCCAGCAGCTCCCGGGGGACAGGGGGCAATATATACGAGCAGTACTTC
TRBV7-9	TRBJ2-7	NA	TRBD2	CASSKTSGSVDEQYF	TGTGCCAGCAGCAAAACTAGCGGGAGTGTCGACGAGCAGTACTTC
TRBV24-1	TRBJ2-7	many	TRBD1	CASDRRGQGGSYEQYF	TGTGCCAGCGATCGGAGAGGACAGGGGGGCTCCTACGAGCAGTACTTC
TRBV12-3/TRBV12-4	TRBJ2-1	few	NA	CASSLWGRVREQFF	TGTGCCAGCAGTTTATGGGGTAGGGTACGTGAGCAGTTCTTC
TRBV3-1	TRBJ2-6	few	NA	CASSPRYASSGANVLTF	TGTGCCAGCAGCCCTCGGTACGCCAGCTCTGGGGCCAACGTCCTGACTTTC
TRBV29-1	TRBJ1-2	many	NA	CSVELSGTVYGYTF	TGCAGCGTTGAACTTTCCGGGACCGTTTATGGCTACACCTTC
TRBV27	TRBJ2-2	few	NA	CASSLYLPGDTGELFF	TGTGCCAGCAGTTTATACCTCCCCGGGGACACCGGGGAGCTGTTTTTT
TRBV27	TRBJ2-7	NA	TRBD2	CASSLTSGGPPVEEQYF	TGTGCCAGCAGTTTAACTAGCGGGGGGCCACCGGTGGAGGAGCAGTACTTC
TRBV6-5	TRBJ2-2	NA	NA	CASSLLGVDGELFF	TGTGCCAGCAGCCTACTGGGGGTAGACGGGGAGCTGTTTTTT
TRBV5-1	TRBJ1-1	few	TRBD1	CASSRPTGTDEAFF	TGCGCCAGCAGCCGCCCGACCGGGACAGATGAAGCTTTCTTT
TRBV28	TRBJ2-3	NA	NA	CASSQVGGREKRNTQYF	TGTGCCAGCAGCCAAGTCGGGGGGCGGGAGAAGAGGAATACGCAGTATTTT
TRBV7-9	TRBJ1-1	NA	NA	CASSLVRGILNTEAFF	TGTGCCAGCAGCTTAGTGAGGGGCATATTGAACACTGAAGCTTTCTTT
TRBV5-6	TRBJ2-3	few	NA	CASSLGIATDTQYF	TGTGCCAGCAGCTTGGGAATAGCTACAGATACGCAGTATTTT
TRBV3-1	TRBJ2-2	many	NA	CASSQTWNTGELFF	TGTGCCAGCAGCCAAACTTGGAACACCGGGGAGCTGTTTTTT
TRBV9	TRBJ2-1	NA	NA	CASGTDSLPWNEQFF	TGTGCCAGCGGTACGGACAGTTTGCCATGGAATGAGCAGTTCTTC
TRBV6-6	TRBJ1-3	NA	NA	CASSYRGQGGNTIYF	TGTGCCAGCAGTTACAGAGGGCAGGGTGGAAACACCATATATTTT
TRBV30	TRBJ2-7	NA	NA	CAWSHTTGQIEQYF	TGTGCCTGGAGTCACACCACTGGACAGATCGAGCAGTACTTC
TRBV12-3/TRBV12-4	TRBJ1-2	few	NA	CASSLTGGAGYTF	TGTGCCAGCAGTTTAACCGGCGGGGCTGGCTACACCTTC
TRBV4-3	TRBJ2-3	many	TRBD2	CASSQAPTSGDGVDTQYF	TGCGCCAGCAGCCAAGCTCCGACTAGCGGGGACGGGGTTGATACGCAGTATTTT
TRBV20-1	TRBJ2-2	NA	NA	CSAGFNTGELFF	TGCAGTGCAGGGTTTAACACCGGGGAGCTGTTTTTT
TRBV18	TRBJ2-7	many	TRBD1	CASSRDRGDEQYF	TGTGCCAGCTCACGGGACAGGGGGGACGAGCAGTACTTC
TRBV13	TRBJ2-4	NA	TRBD2	CASSSREDIQYF	TGTGCCAGCAGCAGTCGGGAGGACATTCAGTACTTC
TRBV12-3/TRBV12-4	TRBJ1-1	few	NA	CASSAPVLEAFF	TGTGCCAGCAGTGCCCCGGTACTTGAAGCTTTCTTT
TRBV5-1	TRBJ2-7	NA	TRBD2	CASSAPRSGSWSYEQYF	TGCGCCAGCAGCGCCCCTAGGAGCGGGAGTTGGTCCTACGAGCAGTACTTC
TRBV7-8	TRBJ2-2	few	TRBD1	CASSRTGTEITGELFF	TGTGCCAGCAGCCGCACCGGGACAGAAATCACCGGGGAGCTGTTTTTT
TRBV7-9	TRBJ2-3	NA	NA	CASSPLATDTQYF	TGTGCCAGCAGCCCCCTAGCCACAGATACGCAGTATTTT
TRBV3-1	TRBJ2-7	NA	NA	CASSPDLSYEQYF	TGTGCCAGCAGCCCGGACCTCTCCTACGAGCAGTACTTC